This T cell receptor beta chain was observed in a study of T-cell memory formation after mild COVID-19. This clonotype was counted a few times. TCRdb itself ran the 5' RACE reads through MiXCR, one entry per CDR3 protein. The table has roughly 300,000 distinct CDR3 sequences, 8% to 10% seen once. The sequence was collected from a man aged 18 to 35 who had mild COVID-19 (a few samples of this study predate the infection). Cell type and time point are not known. The sequenced material came from PBMCs or a T cell subset sorted from them (not recorded which).

Here the CDR3 DNA reads TGTGCCAGCAGTGAAGGGACAGGGGTCCCCCCTGCCGGTGAGCAGTTCTTC. Translating gives CASSEGTGVPPAGEQFF. The chain links TRBV12-3 or TRBV12-4 to TRBJ2-1, with 10 positions matching TRBD1. The CDR3 loop spans 17 amino acids. The V and J ends lost 5 bases and 9 bases, in that order; junction bases with no gene match: 16.